Listed below are T cell receptor beta chains from one sample, sequenced in a study of response to subunit inactivated influenza vaccine. Via MiXCR, TCRdb re-called the RT-PCR reads, giving one row per CDR3 protein. The sample has hundreds of thousands of distinct CDR3 sequences; less than 15% are singletons. This specimen was non-naive T cells sorted from PBMCs, taken 14 to 15 days before vaccination. Source of these receptors: a man aged 50-60 years who received an inactivated influenza vaccine. The CDR3 runs from the conserved cysteine through the conserved F or W. D genes are given only for firm matches. Some rows mark clone size as missing; the rest say once, few, many or name a class of expanded clone.

D	size	V	J	CDR3	DNA
-	few	TRBV6-1	TRBJ2-7	CASRRTGRDEQYF	TGTGCCAGCAGAAGGACAGGGAGGGACGAGCAGTACTTC
-	few	TRBV7-2	TRBJ2-3	CASSLEGGRGDTQYF	TGTGCCAGCAGCTTAGAGGGGGGTCGGGGAGATACGCAGTATTTT
-	many	TRBV10-3	TRBJ1-1	CAIRGGSTHTEAFF	TGTGCCATCCGAGGGGGATCGACCCACACTGAAGCTTTCTTT
-	few	TRBV2	TRBJ1-2	CASRGDGIYGYTF	TGTGCCAGCAGAGGGGACGGGATCTATGGCTACACCTTC
TRBD1	few	TRBV6-5	TRBJ2-5	CASSYADRVQETQYF	TGTGCCAGCAGCTACGCGGACAGGGTGCAAGAGACCCAGTACTTC
-	-	TRBV29-1	TRBJ2-5	CSVGALGVQETQYF	TGCAGCGTTGGGGCCCTCGGAGTGCAAGAGACCCAGTACTTC
TRBD1	few	TRBV29-1	TRBJ1-5	CSVGGQGNQPQHF	TGCAGCGTTGGTGGACAGGGCAATCAGCCCCAGCATTTT
-	few	TRBV27	TRBJ2-6	CASSLSPGSGANVLTF	TGTGCCAGCAGTTTATCTCCGGGCTCTGGGGCCAACGTCCTGACTTTC
-	-	TRBV28	TRBJ2-7	CASSFHEQYF	TGTGCCAGCAGTTTCCACGAGCAGTACTTC
-	many	TRBV6-5	TRBJ1-4	CASSYGGDRSEKLFF	TGTGCCAGCAGTTACGGCGGGGATAGGTCGGAAAAACTGTTTTTT
TRBD2	few	TRBV6-2/TRBV6-3	TRBJ2-3	CASSLGGRGTDTQYF	TGTGCCAGCAGTTTGGGGGGGAGAGGCACAGATACGCAGTATTTT
-	-	TRBV6-5	TRBJ2-1	CASGRSYNEQFF	TGTGCCAGCGGGAGATCCTACAATGAGCAGTTCTTC
TRBD1	many	TRBV7-2	TRBJ1-3	CASSLGFTDRLRTGNTIYF	TGTGCCAGCAGCTTAGGCTTTACGGACAGGCTGAGGACTGGAAACACCATATATTTT
-	-	TRBV9	TRBJ2-3	CASSVDVGQAGTDTQYF	TGTGCCAGCAGCGTAGATGTAGGACAAGCTGGCACAGATACGCAGTATTTT
-	-	TRBV29-1	TRBJ2-3	CSVAGLGNTQYF	TGCAGCGTTGCCGGGTTGGGTAATACGCAGTATTTT
TRBD1	-	TRBV6-1	TRBJ1-1	CASSDRGVNTEAFF	TGTGCCAGCAGCGACAGGGGAGTGAACACTGAAGCTTTCTTT
TRBD1	many	TRBV29-1	TRBJ1-3	CSVMTGGSGNTIYF	TGCAGCGTTATGACAGGGGGGTCTGGAAACACCATATATTTT
TRBD1	many	TRBV4-2	TRBJ1-4	CASSGAGTGNEKLFF	TGTGCCAGCAGTGGGGCCGGGACAGGGAATGAAAAACTGTTTTTT
-	few	TRBV28	TRBJ2-5	CASSTRRTQYF	TGTGCCAGCAGTACACGAAGGACCCAGTACTTC
-	-	TRBV7-8	TRBJ1-5	CASSPRVQPERGNQPQHF	TGTGCCAGCAGCCCCAGGGTCCAGCCAGAAAGGGGCAATCAGCCCCAGCATTTT
-	many	TRBV12-3/TRBV12-4	TRBJ1-3	CASSLFGSSGNTIYF	TGTGCCAGCAGTTTATTCGGTAGCTCTGGAAACACCATATATTTT
-	many	TRBV12-3/TRBV12-4	TRBJ2-7	CASSDRQHEQYF	TGTGCCAGCAGCGATAGACAGCACGAGCAGTACTTC
-	few	TRBV27	TRBJ2-3	CASSLSGASPHTQYF	TGTGCCAGCAGTTTATCGGGGGCTAGCCCCCATACGCAGTATTTT
-	few	TRBV7-2	TRBJ2-1	CASSLATARHHEQFF	TGTGCCAGCAGCTTAGCCACAGCCCGCCACCATGAGCAGTTCTTC
-	-	TRBV4-2	TRBJ1-2	CASSQETGARGYTF	TGTGCCAGCAGCCAAGAGACCGGGGCCAGAGGCTACACCTTC
TRBD2	-	TRBV20-1	TRBJ2-1	CSAREDKREHYNEQFF	TGCAGTGCTAGGGAAGATAAGCGGGAGCATTACAATGAGCAGTTCTTC
TRBD2	few	TRBV20-1	TRBJ2-1	CSARVLAGGYNEQFF	TGCAGTGCTAGAGTACTAGCGGGGGGTTACAATGAGCAGTTCTTC
-	-	TRBV4-2	TRBJ2-2	CASSRLGTPTNTGELFF	TGTGCCAGCAGCCGACTTGGGACTCCCACCAACACCGGGGAGCTGTTTTTT
TRBD1	-	TRBV2	TRBJ2-7	CASSAGTGIYEQYF	TGTGCCAGCAGTGCCGGGACAGGGATCTACGAGCAGTACTTC
TRBD1	-	TRBV29-1	TRBJ2-7	CSCGQGASEQYF	TGCAGCTGTGGGCAGGGGGCTTCCGAGCAGTACTTC
-	-	TRBV12-3/TRBV12-4	TRBJ1-1	CASSHGGVKNTEAFF	TGTGCCAGCAGTCACGGGGGCGTCAAGAACACTGAAGCTTTCTTT
-	many	TRBV5-1	TRBJ2-7	CASSPGTGSSYEQYF	TGCGCCAGCAGCCCGGGGACCGGGAGCTCCTACGAGCAGTACTTC
TRBD2	few	TRBV28	TRBJ2-3	CASSSGGPDTQYF	TGTGCCAGCAGTTCGGGAGGGCCAGATACGCAGTATTTT
-	many	TRBV4-2	TRBJ1-5	CASSQDWAENQPQHF	TGTGCCAGCAGCCAAGATTGGGCGGAGAATCAGCCCCAGCATTTT
TRBD1	few	TRBV11-1	TRBJ2-7	CASSAPRPQGGETLISYEQYF	TGTGCCAGCAGCGCCCCTCGACCACAAGGGGGCGAAACTTTGATTTCCTACGAGCAGTACTTC
-	many	TRBV7-2	TRBJ2-7	CASTQGGGLSYEQYF	TGTGCCAGCACCCAAGGGGGGGGCCTGTCCTACGAGCAGTACTTC
TRBD2	many	TRBV20-1	TRBJ2-1	CSARLAGGRDSEFF	TGCAGTGCTAGGCTAGCGGGGGGGCGGGATTCGGAGTTCTTC
TRBD1	-	TRBV15	TRBJ1-3	CATRIDRAGNTIYF	TGTGCCACCAGAATCGACAGGGCTGGAAACACCATATATTTT
-	few	TRBV6-2/TRBV6-3	TRBJ2-2	CASSLRGNGELFF	TGTGCCAGCAGTTTGAGGGGGAACGGGGAGCTGTTTTTT
TRBD1	-	TRBV7-8	TRBJ2-7	CASSPETGEYYEQYF	TGTGCCAGCAGCCCGGAAACAGGGGAGTACTACGAGCAGTACTTC
-	-	TRBV10-3	TRBJ2-4	CAIKIPPSIAKNIQYF	TGTGCCATCAAGATCCCCCCCTCGATAGCCAAAAACATTCAGTACTTC
-	-	TRBV20-1	TRBJ2-5	CSASRGTQETQYF	TGCAGTGCTAGTCGGGGGACCCAAGAGACCCAGTACTTC
-	-	TRBV28	TRBJ2-7	CASSRMVEVYEQYF	TGTGCCAGCAGTCGGATGGTAGAAGTCTACGAGCAGTACTTC
TRBD1	-	TRBV7-2	TRBJ2-7	CASSLRTGDEQYF	TGTGCCAGCAGCTTACGGACAGGCGACGAGCAGTACTTC
TRBD1	few	TRBV18	TRBJ2-2	CASSPGTGVPGELFF	TGTGCCAGCTCACCAGGGACAGGGGTGCCCGGGGAGCTGTTTTTT
-	many	TRBV24-1	TRBJ2-2	CATSESGGRGTGELFF	TGTGCCACCAGTGAGTCCGGAGGCCGGGGAACCGGGGAGCTGTTTTTT
-	many	TRBV27	TRBJ2-2	CASTSWGRQAGELFF	TGTGCCAGCACCTCCTGGGGCAGACAGGCCGGGGAGCTGTTTTTT
-	many	TRBV4-1	TRBJ1-5	CASSQDFLRVVGSGQPQHF	TGCGCCAGCAGCCAAGACTTCTTAAGGGTGGTCGGCTCCGGTCAGCCCCAGCATTTT
-	-	TRBV5-1	TRBJ2-5	CASSFSGDETQYF	TGCGCCAGCAGCTTCAGTGGAGACGAGACCCAGTACTTC
TRBD1	few	TRBV19	TRBJ1-2	CASSLRTGNYGYTF	TGTGCCAGTAGTTTACGGACAGGGAACTATGGCTACACCTTC
TRBD1	-	TRBV12-3/TRBV12-4	TRBJ2-7	CASSFGTGTGSYEQYF	TGTGCCAGCAGTTTTGGGACAGGGACAGGCTCCTACGAGCAGTACTTC
TRBD2	-	TRBV6-1	TRBJ2-1	CASSEISLAGVVF	TGTGCCAGCAGTGAAATTAGCTTAGCGGGGGTGGTCTTC
-	-	TRBV4-2	TRBJ2-1	CASSLNFYEQFF	TGTGCCAGCAGCCTCAACTTTTATGAGCAGTTCTTC
TRBD1	-	TRBV7-9	TRBJ1-4	CASSPDWDSLSEKLFF	TGTGCCAGCAGCCCGGACTGGGACAGTTTGTCAGAAAAACTGTTTTTT
-	-	TRBV7-8	TRBJ2-5	CASSYRYQETQYF	TGTGCCAGCAGCTATAGGTACCAAGAGACCCAGTACTTC
-	-	TRBV2	TRBJ2-3	CASTILPSTDTQYF	TGTGCCAGCACAATATTGCCAAGCACAGATACGCAGTATTTT